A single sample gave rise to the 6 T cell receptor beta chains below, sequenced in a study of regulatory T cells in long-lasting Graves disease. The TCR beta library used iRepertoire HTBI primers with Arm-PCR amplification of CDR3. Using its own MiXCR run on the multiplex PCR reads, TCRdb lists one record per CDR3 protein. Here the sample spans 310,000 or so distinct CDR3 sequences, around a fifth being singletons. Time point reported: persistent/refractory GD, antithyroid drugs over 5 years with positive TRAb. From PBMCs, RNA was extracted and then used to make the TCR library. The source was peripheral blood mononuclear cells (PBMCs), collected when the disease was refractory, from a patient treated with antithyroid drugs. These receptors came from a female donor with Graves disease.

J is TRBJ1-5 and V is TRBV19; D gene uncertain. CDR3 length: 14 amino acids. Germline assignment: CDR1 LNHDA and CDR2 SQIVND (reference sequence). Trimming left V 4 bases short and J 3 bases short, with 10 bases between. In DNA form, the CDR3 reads TGTGCCAGTAGTAAGGGCAGAATCAATCAGCCCCAGCATTTT. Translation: CASSKGRINQPQHF.

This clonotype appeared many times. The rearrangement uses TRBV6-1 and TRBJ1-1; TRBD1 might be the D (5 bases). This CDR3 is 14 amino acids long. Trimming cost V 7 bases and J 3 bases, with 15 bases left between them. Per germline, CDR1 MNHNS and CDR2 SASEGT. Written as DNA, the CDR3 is TGTGCCAGCACCAACGGTGGGGGACACACTGAAGCTTTCTTT. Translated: CASTNGGGHTEAFF.

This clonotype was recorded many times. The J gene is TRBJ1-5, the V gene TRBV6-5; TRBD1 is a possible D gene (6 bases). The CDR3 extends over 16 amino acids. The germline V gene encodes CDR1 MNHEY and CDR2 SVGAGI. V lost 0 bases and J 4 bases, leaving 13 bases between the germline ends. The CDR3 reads CASSYSGGSSNQPQHF. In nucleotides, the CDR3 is TGTGCCAGCAGTTACTCTGGGGGCAGTAGTAATCAGCCCCAGCATTTT.

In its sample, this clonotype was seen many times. The DNA of the CDR3 is TGTGCCAGTGGGGCGCCTGGTCAGCCCCAGCATTTT. This gives the protein CASGAPGQPQHF. This chain joins TRBV7-9 and TRBJ1-5; a weak D match, TRBD1 (5 bases). CDR1 SEHNR and CDR2 FQNEAQ come from the germline V gene (reference sequence). With 9 bases removed from V and 6 bases from J, the gap between germline ends came to 12 bases. The CDR3 is made up of 12 amino acids.

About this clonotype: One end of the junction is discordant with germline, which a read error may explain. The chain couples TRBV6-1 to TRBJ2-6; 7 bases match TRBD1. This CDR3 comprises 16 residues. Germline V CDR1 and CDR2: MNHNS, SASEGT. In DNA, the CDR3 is TGTGCCAGCAGTGGACAGGGTCGCTCTAGGGCCAACGTCCTGACTTTC. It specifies CASSGQGRSRANVLTF.

CDR3 region: CASSPLEGQGINYGYTF. The CDR3 nucleotides read TGTGCCAGCAGCCCTCTAGAGGGACAGGGCATAAACTATGGCTACACCTTC. The rearrangement uses TRBV7-9 and TRBJ1-2, with 9 bases that match TRBD1. V lost 5 bases and J lost 2; bases outside the gene matches: 12. This CDR3 has 17 amino acids. Germline CDR1 SEHNR, CDR2 FQNEAQ (reference sequence). Drawing the rest from reference TRBV7-9 and TRBJ1-2, the complete variable domain is DTGVSQNPRHKITKRGQNVTFRCDPISEHNRLYWYRQTLGQGPEFLTYFQNEAQLEKSRLLSDRFSAERPKGSFSTLEIQRTEQGDSAMYLCASSPLEGQGINYGYTFGSGTRLTVV.